Listed below are T cell receptor beta chains from one sample, sequenced in a study of CD8+CD57+ T cells in acquired aplastic anemia. One entry per CDR3 protein results from TCRdb running MiXCR on the reads. The table has roughly 200,000 distinct CDR3 sequences, roughly 57% seen once. Sequencing was done on a sample of sorted CD4+, CD8+, or CD8+CD57+ T cells (not recorded which) from PBMCs. Receptors were obtained from a human donor in good health. Both conserved end residues are part of each CDR3. Each record gives: clone size, J gene, D gene, V gene, CDR3 protein, CDR3 DNA. The D gene is left open where the match is weak. Clone size is shown for a subset of rows, as once, few, many or a class of expanded clone.

>-|TRBJ2-5|-|TRBV15
CATSNESRELRTQYF
TGTGCCACCAGCAATGAGAGTAGAGAGCTCCGGACCCAGTACTTC
>-|TRBJ2-7|-|TRBV5-1
CASSHVEGEQYF
TGCGCCAGCAGCCATGTTGAGGGAGAGCAGTACTTC
>-|TRBJ2-7|-|TRBV9
CASSPSGHEQYF
TGTGCCAGCAGCCCCTCGGGGCACGAGCAGTACTTC
>-|TRBJ2-6|-|TRBV7-9
CASGGSGANVLTF
TGTGCCAGCGGGGGCTCGGGGGCCAACGTCCTGACTTTC
>many|TRBJ1-2|-|TRBV19
CASSIFGTDYGYTF
TGTGCCAGTAGTATATTCGGGACGGACTATGGCTACACCTTC
>many|TRBJ1-2|-|TRBV4-1
CASSQTPGPGNGYTF
TGCGCCAGCAGCCAGACCCCTGGGCCCGGGAATGGCTACACCTTC
>-|TRBJ2-2|TRBD2|TRBV19
CASSIGGTSGGTGELFF
TGTGCCAGTAGTATTGGAGGTACGAGCGGGGGGACCGGGGAGCTGTTTTTT
>few|TRBJ1-1|-|TRBV7-9
CASSLEGDAFF
TGTGCCAGCAGCTTAGAGGGGGACGCTTTCTTT
>few|TRBJ1-2|-|TRBV2
CASGRSGSLGYTF
TGTGCCAGCGGTCGATCAGGTTCCCTTGGCTACACCTTC
>-|TRBJ1-3|-|TRBV4-3
CASSQDRTGNTIYF
TGCGCCAGCAGCCAAGATCGAACCGGAAACACCATATATTTT
>many|TRBJ2-2|-|TRBV20-1
CSARFEGPTGELFF
TGCAGTGCTAGATTTGAGGGGCCCACCGGGGAGCTGTTTTTT
>-|TRBJ2-7|TRBD2|TRBV19
CASSPGLAGHEQYF
TGTGCCAGTAGTCCGGGACTAGCGGGACACGAGCAGTACTTC
>-|TRBJ2-1|-|TRBV10-3
CAIKQNAVGYNEQFF
TGTGCCATCAAACAAAATGCCGTCGGTTACAATGAGCAGTTCTTC
>-|TRBJ1-3|TRBD1|TRBV19
CASSRDRYSGNTIYF
TGTGCCAGTAGCCGGGACAGGTACTCTGGAAACACCATATATTTT
>-|TRBJ1-1|-|TRBV29-1
CSVERTAGDEAFF
TGCAGCGTTGAGCGAACGGCAGGGGATGAAGCTTTCTTT
>many|TRBJ1-1|TRBD1|TRBV5-6
CASSLVKGGDGTEAFF
TGTGCCAGCAGCTTGGTAAAAGGGGGCGATGGCACTGAAGCTTTCTTT
>many|TRBJ2-1|TRBD2|TRBV20-1
CSAGFGRELDEQFF
TGCAGTGCTGGGTTCGGGCGGGAGCTCGATGAGCAGTTCTTC
>many|TRBJ2-7|-|TRBV29-1
CSVRTGVDEQYF
TGCAGCGTTAGGACGGGGGTGGACGAGCAGTACTTC
>-|TRBJ2-3|TRBD2|TRBV4-2
CASRPSGTTDTQYF
TGTGCCAGCAGACCGAGCGGGACTACAGATACGCAGTATTTT
>-|TRBJ1-5|-|TRBV27
CASSFGKYEHF
TGTGCCAGCAGTTTTGGGAAATATGAGCATTTT
>few|TRBJ2-5|-|TRBV10-1
CATEGGLETQYF
TGCGCCACAGAAGGGGGGTTGGAGACCCAGTACTTC
>few|TRBJ2-1|TRBD2|TRBV7-6
CASSSRGTGDNEQFF
TGTGCCAGCAGCTCGCGGGGGACGGGGGACAATGAGCAGTTCTTC
>many|TRBJ2-7|-|TRBV6-2/TRBV6-3
CASSSLDNYEQYF
TGTGCCAGCAGTTCCCTCGACAACTACGAGCAGTACTTC
>many|TRBJ2-1|TRBD2|TRBV20-1
CSAGPGGRDYNEQFF
TGCAGTGCTGGGCCGGGCGGGAGAGACTACAATGAGCAGTTCTTC
>few|TRBJ2-3|TRBD2|TRBV15
CATSRATSGSLGTQYF
TGTGCCACCAGCAGAGCGACTAGCGGAAGCTTGGGTACGCAGTATTTT
>-|TRBJ1-2|-|TRBV20-1
CSAQLTESRGYTF
TGCAGTGCTCAATTAACAGAGTCTAGGGGCTACACCTTC
>-|TRBJ2-7|TRBD2|TRBV7-9
CASSLGWTSGYEQYF
TGTGCCAGCAGCTTGGGTTGGACTAGCGGATACGAGCAGTACTTC
>many|TRBJ1-2|-|TRBV6-5
CASSYKDYYGYTF
TGTGCCAGCAGTTACAAAGACTACTATGGCTACACCTTC
>-|TRBJ1-4|TRBD1|TRBV25-1
CASGTPTGGEKLFF
TGTGCCAGCGGCACGCCGACAGGGGGTGAAAAACTGTTTTTT
>many|TRBJ2-7|TRBD1|TRBV20-1
CSATTGLGYEQYF
TGCAGTGCTACGACAGGGTTAGGCTACGAGCAGTACTTC